One and the same sample provided the 5 T cell receptor beta chains below, sequenced in a study of T cells expressing NK-cell markers. TCRdb reprocessed the 5' RACE reads and stores each CDR3 protein as one record, lacking DNA. Its clone listing holds roughly 390,000 distinct CDR3 sequences. Sequencing was performed on blood T cells: a sorted CD56 or NKG2C T cell subset, CD4+ or CD8+ T cells, or bulk PBMC T cells (not recorded which). These receptors all stem from a woman aged 50 to 65 in good health.

The chain carries TRBV11-3 and TRBJ1-1. CDR3 size: 13 residues. Per the germline V gene, CDR1 is SGHNT and CDR2 is YENEEA. CDR3 amino acids: CASSTDGLKEAFF.

The rearrangement links TRBV9 to TRBJ2-1. CDR1 SGDLS and CDR2 YYNGEE come from the germline V gene. The CDR3 has 14 amino acids. Here the CDR3 reads CASRRPRSHNEQFF.

The V gene is TRBV15, the J gene TRBJ2-1; lacking DNA, the TRBD1 call made by TCRdb goes unchecked. CDR3 size: 13 residues. Per germline, CDR1 LNHNV and CDR2 YYDKDF (reference sequence). The CDR3 region is CATSIPPGHEQFF.

The V and J genes are TRBV6-1 and TRBJ2-7; without DNA, the TCRdb call of TRBD2 cannot be checked. In germline, CDR1 is MNHNS, CDR2 SASEGT. CDR3 length: 15 residues. The CDR3 loop is CASSTTSGPSYEQYF.

The chain couples TRBV12-3 or TRBV12-4 to TRBJ1-2. This CDR3 has 13 amino acids. The CDR3 reads CASTRNSNYGYTF.